This T cell receptor (beta chain) was profiled in a study of T-cell memory formation after mild COVID-19. V lost 2 bases, J lost 0 bases, and 0 bases lay in between. The CDR3 runs to 12 residues. CDR1 and CDR2 from the germline V gene are MNHNS and SASEGT. MiXCR, applied by TCRdb to the 5' RACE reads, yields one record per CDR3 protein. The table lists 500,000 to 550,000 distinct CDR3 sequences, about 20% of them singletons. This clonotype was seen ten or more times. The V call is TRBV6-1, the J call TRBJ2-3, with D hard to call. The sequence was obtained from an adult woman who had mild COVID-19 (a few samples of this study predate the infection). Cell type and time point are not known. Sequencing used PBMCs or a T cell subset sorted from them (not recorded which). CDR3 sequence (DNA): TGTGCCAGCAGTGAAAGCACAGATACGCAGTATTTT. This gives the protein CASSESTDTQYF.